The source of this T cell receptor beta chain is a study of cytomegalovirus exposure and HLA in healthy donors. Turning to this clone: At one end, the junction sequence differs from germline, possibly due to a read error.

The PCR employed 60 Vbeta primers together with 13 Jbeta primers. Sequenced by immunoSEQ multiplex PCR; TCRdb stores in-frame clones only, minus some. The sample lists roughly 160,000 clones; roughly 79% were seen once. The CDR3 has 15 amino acids. From germline, CDR1 is SGHNT and CDR2 YYREEE (reference sequence). The origin of this receptor is a woman between 50 and 59 years old in good health and CMV-seropositive. The rearrangement joins TRBV5-4 to TRBJ1-2; D gene unclear. The specimen was PBMCs. In DNA, the CDR3 is TGTGCCAGCGGCTTCGGAGGTCAAAAAGGGTATGGCTACACCTTC. It codes for CASGFGGQKGYGYTF.